This T cell receptor (beta chain) came from a study of regulatory T cells in long-lasting Graves disease. From germline, CDR1 is LGHDT and CDR2 YNNKEL (reference sequence). The junction had 7 bases not matched to a gene; V was cut back by 4 bases and J by 7 bases. The CDR3 has 15 residues. The TCR beta library used iRepertoire HTBI primers with Arm-PCR amplification of CDR3. Each CDR3 protein gets one entry after TCRdb re-called the multiplex PCR reads with MiXCR. The profile shows approximately 470,000 distinct CDR3 sequences, roughly 20% of them singletons. Time point here: persistent/refractory GD, antithyroid drugs over 5 years with positive TRAb. Extracted RNA from PBMCs served as the source of the TCR library.

The TCR comes from a female donor with Graves disease. Sequenced material: peripheral blood mononuclear cells (PBMCs), taken when the disease was refractory, from a patient treated with antithyroid drugs. The chain is built from TRBV3-1 and TRBJ2-2; 9 nucleotides line up with TRBD1. In nucleotides, the CDR3 is TGTGCCAGCAGCCTAGCCGGGACAGGGTACGGGGAGCTGTTTTTT. Its protein is CASSLAGTGYGELFF. Drawing the rest from reference TRBV3-1 and TRBJ2-2, the complete variable domain is DTAVSQTPKYLVTQMGNDKSIKCEQNLGHDTMYWYKQDSKKFLKIMFSYNNKELIINETVPNRFSPKSPDKAHLNLHINSLELGDSAVYFCASSLAGTGYGELFFGEGSRLTVL.